A selection of T cell receptor beta chains follows, all from one sample in a study of shared T cell receptors in the human thymus. TCRdb's table, derived via immunoSEQ multiplex PCR, lists solely in-frame clones and lacks some. The repertoire includes over 650,000 clones, around 87% of them detected once, and roughly 0.0087% sits in the top ten. This same sample was also taken into another study, of human thymus T cells.

Sequencing used thymocytes. The origin of the receptors is a boy under two years old with a congenital heart defect. The CDR3 runs from the conserved cysteine through the conserved F or W. Each record gives: V gene, J gene, clone size, D gene, CDR3 protein, CDR3 DNA. The D gene is left open where the match is weak. A clone size is listed for some rows: how often the clone was seen (once, few, many), or a class if it is expanded.

TRBV27	TRBJ2-7	NA	TRBD2	CASSYTAGGAYEQYF	TGTGCCAGCAGTTATACAGCGGGAGGCGCGTACGAGCAGTACTTC
TRBV5-8	TRBJ2-7	NA	TRBD1	CASSWTGTGGIRSPVQYF	TGTGCCAGCAGCTGGACCGGGACAGGGGGTATACGATCACCGGTGCAGTACTTC
TRBV14	TRBJ2-7	NA	NA	CASSQIGWTYEQYF	TGTGCCAGCAGCCAAATCGGCTGGACATACGAGCAGTACTTC
TRBV7-9	TRBJ1-2	NA	NA	CVSSPQDGYTF	TGTGTCAGCAGCCCGCAGGATGGCTACACCTTC
TRBV18	TRBJ2-7	NA	NA	CASSPNTYPDVRDTFYEQYF	TGTGCCAGCTCACCAAATACCTACCCTGATGTTCGGGACACATTTTACGAGCAGTACTTC
TRBV25-1	TRBJ2-7	NA	NA	CASSEHLDISYEQYF	TGTGCCAGCAGTGAACATTTGGACATCTCCTACGAGCAGTACTTC
TRBV7-7	TRBJ1-5	NA	NA	CASSFGQGIFWEGQPQHF	TGTGCTAGCAGCTTCGGGCAGGGAATTTTCTGGGAAGGTCAGCCCCAGCATTTT
TRBV29-1	TRBJ1-2	NA	NA	CSVVQGPSYGYTF	TGCAGCGTAGTGCAGGGGCCCAGCTATGGCTACACCTTC
TRBV18	TRBJ2-2	NA	TRBD1	CASLSGTGPGELFF	TGTGCCAGCTTATCCGGGACAGGGCCCGGGGAGCTGTTTTTT
TRBV7-2	TRBJ1-3	NA	NA	CASSLGAGNFSGNTIYF	TGTGCCAGCAGCTTAGGCGCGGGAAATTTCTCGGGAAACACCATATATTTT
TRBV28	TRBJ2-7	NA	NA	CASSLTGRSYEQYF	TGTGCCAGCAGTTTGACAGGCCGCTCCTACGAGCAGTACTTC
TRBV6-1	TRBJ1-1	NA	NA	CASSEKQGTLNTEAFF	TGTGCCAGCAGTGAAAAGCAGGGTACCCTGAACACTGAAGCTTTCTTT
TRBV6-1	TRBJ2-3	once	NA	CASSEPVRARPESTDTQYF	TGTGCCAGCAGTGAACCGGTGCGAGCCCGACCGGAGAGCACAGATACGCAGTATTTT
TRBV27	TRBJ1-5	NA	NA	CASSLRGQPQHF	TGTGCCAGCAGTTTAAGGGGTCAGCCCCAGCATTTT
TRBV4-1	TRBJ2-3	NA	TRBD2	CASSPGTSGFSTDTQYF	TGCGCCAGCAGCCCCGGGACTAGCGGGTTTAGCACAGATACGCAGTATTTT
TRBV30	TRBJ1-3	NA	TRBD1	CAWSCWDRENGRSGNTIYF	TGTGCCTGGAGTTGTTGGGACAGGGAAAATGGGCGCTCTGGAAACACCATATATTTT
TRBV28	TRBJ1-5	NA	NA	CASSLLDLYSNQPQHF	TGTGCCAGCAGTTTACTAGATCTATATAGCAATCAGCCCCAGCATTTT
TRBV28	TRBJ2-2	NA	NA	CASSSDRGGSTGELFF	TGTGCCAGCAGTAGTGACAGGGGCGGGAGCACCGGGGAGCTGTTTTTT
TRBV4-3	TRBJ2-7	NA	NA	CASSQAGGDEQYF	TGCGCCAGCAGCCAAGCGGGGGGCGACGAGCAGTACTTC
TRBV4-3	TRBJ1-2	NA	TRBD1	CASTQDSGQGIYGYTF	TGCGCCAGTACCCAAGATTCTGGACAGGGGATATATGGCTACACCTTC
TRBV7-2	TRBJ1-6	NA	NA	CASSLAQGSYNSPLHF	TGTGCCAGCAGCTTAGCCCAGGGCTCCTATAATTCACCCCTCCACTTT
TRBV28	TRBJ2-1	NA	NA	CASSFLRTGGDNEQFF	TGTGCCAGCAGTTTTCTCCGGACTGGAGGGGACAATGAGCAGTTCTTC
TRBV28	TRBJ1-1	NA	NA	CASEPFGETPNTEAFF	TGTGCCAGCGAACCATTCGGGGAGACTCCGAACACTGAAGCTTTCTTT
TRBV9	TRBJ2-7	NA	NA	CASSPRNYEQYF	TGTGCCAGCAGCCCCAGGAACTACGAGCAGTACTTC
TRBV18	TRBJ2-2	NA	NA	CASSPLGVTGELFF	TGTGCCAGCTCACCACTAGGAGTTACCGGGGAGCTGTTTTTT
TRBV10-3	TRBJ1-1	NA	NA	CAISESPRGNTEAFF	TGTGCCATCAGTGAGTCGCCCAGGGGCAACACTGAAGCTTTCTTT
TRBV4-3	TRBJ1-2	NA	NA	CASSQDLGARGYTF	TGCGCCAGCAGCCAAGATCTGGGGGCGCGCGGCTACACCTTC
TRBV21-1	TRBJ2-7	NA	NA	CASSKAGSSGVHEQYF	TGTGCCAGCAGCAAAGCTGGGTCTAGCGGGGTCCACGAGCAGTACTTC
TRBV4-3	TRBJ1-2	NA	NA	CASSQEFRPRGYTF	TGCGCCAGCAGCCAAGAGTTTCGGCCTAGAGGCTACACCTTC
TRBV15	TRBJ1-4	NA	NA	CATSSPTETTNEKLFF	TGTGCCACCAGCAGCCCTACAGAGACAACTAATGAAAAACTGTTTTTT
TRBV5-4	TRBJ2-7	NA	TRBD1	CASSLEDRAYEQYF	TGTGCCAGCAGCTTGGAGGACAGGGCCTACGAGCAGTACTTC
TRBV27	TRBJ2-7	NA	NA	CASSSPTTQASYEQYF	TGTGCCAGCAGTTCGCCGACGACACAGGCCTCCTACGAGCAGTACTTC
TRBV5-6	TRBJ1-1	NA	TRBD1	CASSGQGTGVDTEAFF	TGTGCCAGCAGCGGACAGGGGACGGGCGTGGACACTGAAGCTTTCTTT
TRBV5-1	TRBJ2-7	NA	NA	CASSDADSSYEQYF	TGCGCCAGCAGCGACGCGGACAGCTCCTACGAGCAGTACTTC
TRBV27	TRBJ2-5	NA	NA	CASSLRRDGGETQYF	TGTGCCAGCAGTTTACGCCGGGACGGAGGGGAGACCCAGTACTTC
TRBV5-1	TRBJ1-1	NA	TRBD1	CASSLSPDRGGVAEAFF	TGCGCCAGCAGCTTGTCCCCGGACAGGGGGGGGGTTGCTGAAGCTTTCTTT
TRBV19	TRBJ2-1	NA	TRBD2	CASSNTTSGSWYEQFF	TGTGCCAGTAGCAATACAACTAGCGGGAGTTGGTATGAGCAGTTCTTC
TRBV4-2	TRBJ1-5	NA	TRBD1	CASSQDIRGQGYSNQPQHF	TGTGCCAGCAGCCAAGATATTAGGGGACAGGGATATAGCAATCAGCCCCAGCATTTT
TRBV30	TRBJ1-4	NA	NA	CAWRGIEKLFF	TGTGCCTGGAGGGGCATTGAAAAACTGTTTTTT
TRBV2	TRBJ2-7	NA	TRBD1	CASGRTGPYEQYF	TGTGCCAGCGGACGGACAGGGCCCTACGAGCAGTACTTC